Presented here are 4 T cell receptor beta chains from one specimen sequenced in a study of blood T cell repertoires in COVID-19. Produced via immunoSEQ multiplex PCR; TCRdb's table is partial and in-frame only. In the table there are approximately 240,000 clones, roughly 82% of which are singletons. The sequenced material came from peripheral blood. The receptors were gathered from a woman at least 80 years old with active or convalescent COVID-19.

The gene calls are TRBV5-1 and TRBJ2-1, with TRBD2 identical over 10 bases. There are 16 residues in the CDR3. After removal of 0 bases from V and 7 bases from J, the junction contained 7 bases not matched to a gene. The germline V gene has CDR1 SGHRS and CDR2 YFSETQ. In DNA, the CDR3 is TGCGCCAGCAGCTTGGGGCCTAGCGGGAGAGGAAATGAGCAGTTCTTC. Residues: CASSLGPSGRGNEQFF.

The chain uses TRBV7-9 and TRBJ2-2, with D possibly TRBD2 on 6 matching bases. Germline V gene lookup returns CDR1 SEHNR and CDR2 FQNEAQ (reference sequence). Trimming pared 5 bases from V and 3 bases from J, leaving 13 bases between. CDR3 length equals 15 residues. CDR3 sequence (DNA): TGTGCCAGCAGCAGCCGGGACTCATACACCGGGGAGCTGTTTTTT. Translated, it gives CASSSRDSYTGELFF.

The chain recombines TRBV7-9 with TRBJ2-5; TRBD2 aligns across 7 bases. The CDR3 consists of 13 residues. Trimming at V came to 6 bases and at J to 5 bases, leaving 6 bases not matched to a gene. The germline CDR1 and CDR2 sequences are SEHNR and FQNEAQ (reference sequence). CDR3 bases: TGTGCCAGCAGACCACCGGGAGGTGAGACCCAGTACTTC. Protein sequence: CASRPPGGETQYF. Full variable domain (outside the CDR3, taken from reference TRBV7-9 and TRBJ2-5): DTGVSQNPRHKITKRGQNVTFRCDPISEHNRLYWYRQTLGQGPEFLTYFQNEAQLEKSRLLSDRFSAERPKGSFSTLEIQRTEQGDSAMYLCASRPPGGETQYFGPGTRLLVL.

DNA of the CDR3: TGTGCCAGCAGCCTTTCAGCGGGAGGCTCCTACAATGAGCAGTTCTTC. Residues: CASSLSAGGSYNEQFF. This chain uses TRBV4-2 with TRBJ2-1; 9 positions agree with TRBD2. The germline gives CDR1 LGHNA, CDR2 YNFKEQ. This CDR3 region has 16 residues. Germline trimming cut 4 bases from V and 0 bases from J; bases unmatched to any gene: 4.